What follows is one TCR beta chain and its context. This entry is derived from a study of blood T cell repertoires in COVID-19. Study details: The study drew acute and convalescent COVID-19 samples from the United States, Italy and Spain. Sources were T cells, B-cell-depleted T cells, or PBMCs; the material itself was cDNA or gDNA.

This CDR3 spans 16 amino acids. Deletions cut 2 bases from V and 5 bases from J, with 16 bases between. Germline values: CDR1 LGHNA, CDR2 YNFKEQ. The authors' processing: It was from reference gene primer amplification that nucleated cell counts were estimated. TCRdb's copy holds only in-frame clones and misses some; the assay was immunoSEQ multiplex PCR. V and J calls and clone size are given by that table; D and trimming were obtained from the DNA. The sample includes about 670,000 clones, approximately 90% seen only once; the top ten take roughly 0.26%. This chain connects TRBV4-2 to TRBJ2-1; weak D call: TRBD2 (6 bases). Sequencing was carried out using peripheral blood. The sequence was collected from a young woman with acute or convalescent COVID-19. The CDR3 region is CASSQTGTPVDNEQFF. The CDR3 nucleotides are TGTGCCAGCAGCCAAACCGGGACTCCCGTGGACAATGAGCAGTTCTTC.